What follows describes a single T cell receptor beta chain. This clonotype was recorded a few times. This receptor's antigen is unknown. No much larger clone is present one base from it, and per-base qualities are unavailable. The treatment or condition label, read with the paper, signifies: allogeneic hematopoietic cell transplantation with graft depleted of TCRalphabeta T cells and CD19 B cells. Transplant recipients were children who received TCRalphabeta/CD19-depleted allogeneic hematopoietic cell grafts. The data were taken from a study of T-cell reconstitution after alpha-beta-depleted transplantation in children (dated by TCRdb to 2016 to 2018). Regarding the complete study: The study quantitatively tracked T-cell immune reconstitution after TCRalphabeta/CD19-depleted allogeneic hematopoietic cell transplantation in children using TCR repertoire profiling.

Preparation of the library involved PCR. Sequencing relied on an Illumina HiSeq 2500. TCR library preparation used molecular barcoding, with unique molecular identifiers applied to normalize quantification of the TCRbeta repertoire. The raw public reads went through TCRdb reprocessing: fastp at Q25, MiXCR clone calling, in-frame beta chains kept. Identical CDR3 protein sequences are pooled into one entry, listed with their most common genes and DNA. The sample yields some 310,000 distinct CDR3 sequences; roughly 21% were counted once. The ten top clones hold around 9.9% of the sample. General study outcomes and caveats: Over subsequent months, a decline in hyperexpanded clone frequencies was noted, and after one year, T-cell counts and TCRbeta diversity were mostly ascribed to newly produced T cells. The apparently early recovery of alphabetaT-cell counts about two months after transplant reportedly depended on only several hundred rapidly expanded clones that came from non-depleted graft cells. The high TCRbeta diversity at day 60 in some patients was ascribed to recipient T cells and intrathymic progenitors that had survived conditioning.

Between the V and J ends, shortened by 5 bases and 6 bases respectively, the junction contains 11 bases. Including cysteine and phenylalanine, the CDR3 has 12 amino acids. The retained sequence is limited to the CDR3, 36 bases, with the frame set at the first base. The chain links TRBV12-3 or TRBV12-4 with TRBJ2-7; TRBD1 is a possible D gene, resting on 5 matching bases. The clonotype originates from a male patient younger than 18 who had a stem cell transplant for acute lymphoblastic leukemia, so the T cells may come from the graft donor. Material: PBMCs, mostly from graft donor cells, obtained 180 days after TCRalphabeta/CD19-depleted stem cell transplant. CDR3 sequence: CASSRTISEQYF. The nucleotide sequence is TGTGCCAGCAGTCGGACAATTAGCGAGCAGTACTTC.